The source of this T cell receptor beta chain is a study of cytomegalovirus exposure and HLA in healthy donors (TCRdb year 2017). About the investigation overall: According to a later analysis, one platform produced both the approximately 110 validation repertoires and the approximately 660 repertoires of the first cohort. Along with the roughly 700-subject first cohort, a separate validation cohort of 120 different subjects was used. High-throughput TCR immunosequencing, statistical association of individual TCRs with disease status, and machine learning were combined to predict cytomegalovirus infection status. The study aimed to test whether signatures of past pathogen exposure could be identified by cataloging public T cell receptors. Summary of the overall study and its limitations: It was suggested by the authors that the approach could potentially be generalized to other disease states and immunological phenotypes. In a later analysis, TCRs clustered in the first cohort were found to also tend to co-occur in the approximately 110 validation repertoires, with roughly 93% of cluster scores above 0. A later analysis lacked HLA typing for the validation cohort, so it scored co-occurrence in that cohort across all 120 repertoires. A few of the identified cytomegalovirus-associated TCR beta chains were confirmed in vitro to be specific for cytomegalovirus antigens. The study gave a list of 150 to 200 TCR beta chains associated with cytomegalovirus. Cytomegalovirus status was reported to be diagnosed by the classifier with high specificity and sensitivity in both the original and validation cohorts. Across donors, most TCR sequences were observed very rarely, whereas some public TCRs were present in many individuals.

CDR1 MNHNS and CDR2 SASEGT are derived from the germline V gene. The V and J ends are trimmed by 3 bases and 3 bases, leaving 15 bases between them. Including the terminal cysteine and phenylalanine, the CDR3 comprises 16 residues. The entry retains the CDR3 DNA only, 48 bases that are in frame from base 1. The donors belonged to the validation cohort of over a hundred subjects, which was separate from the roughly 680-subject first cohort. The protocol used for the library was the immunoSEQ multiplex PCR assay. The published analysis was carried out like this. A statistical classification framework was built to diagnose cytomegalovirus status from the catalog of TCR beta chain sequences. TCRdb holds this immuneACCESS table with in-frame rearrangements only. Some clones are missing; in checked studies, unresolved V genes explain under half, and the rest has no known cause. V, J and clone size are taken as reported in that table, and D and trimming were inferred from the DNA itself. The sample data list 150,000 to 200,000 clones, and about 88% of these were observed just once. The leading ten clones occupy 2.5% to 3.5% of the sample.

Comment on this clone: Its antigen target is currently unknown. No much larger clone is present one base from it, and per-base qualities are unavailable.

Sample: PBMCs. The sequence came from a man younger than 35 in good health and CMV-seronegative. The sequence joins TRBV6-1 to TRBJ1-5; D gene: possibly TRBD1, on 5 matching bases. The CDR3 in this case is CASSDYAQGTNQPQHF. The nucleotide sequence reads TGTGCCAGCAGTGATTACGCGCAGGGCACCAATCAGCCCCAGCATTTT.